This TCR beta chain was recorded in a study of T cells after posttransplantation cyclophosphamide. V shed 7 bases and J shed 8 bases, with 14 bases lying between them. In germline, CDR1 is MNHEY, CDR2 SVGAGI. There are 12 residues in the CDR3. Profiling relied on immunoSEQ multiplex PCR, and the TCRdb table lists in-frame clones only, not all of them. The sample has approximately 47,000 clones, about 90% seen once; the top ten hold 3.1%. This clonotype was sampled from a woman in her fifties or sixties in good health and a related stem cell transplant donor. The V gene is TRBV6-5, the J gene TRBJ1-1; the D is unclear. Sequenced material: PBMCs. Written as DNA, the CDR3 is TGTGCCAGCACCGTGGACTGGAACGAAGCTTTCTTT. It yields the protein CASTVDWNEAFF.